This is a list of T cell receptor beta chains from one sample in a study of metastatic and nonmetastatic thyroid tumors. MiXCR was used by TCRdb to re-call the PCR reads. This table holds about 40,000 clones, approximately 17% found once. The specimen was tumor tissue. Receptors originate from a female donor with papillary thyroid cancer or a benign thyroid nodule (not recorded which). Some clones in this sample may be carry-over from other donors' samples. Both conserved end residues are part of each CDR3. D genes are given only for firm matches. Clone size is stated in some rows and not others, as once, few, many or a class when expanded.

D,J,V,size,CDR3,DNA
-,TRBJ1-6,TRBV20-1,many,CSAPPLHF,TGCAGTGCCCCCCCCCTCCACTTT
-,TRBJ2-1,TRBV12-5,many,CASGLAWASYNEQFF,TGTGCTAGTGGTTTGGCATGGGCTTCCTACAATGAGCAGTTCTTC
TRBD1,TRBJ1-4,TRBV28,many,CASSSPDRVDLNEKLFF,TGTGCCAGCAGTTCCCCGGACAGGGTCGACCTTAATGAAAAACTGTTTTTT
TRBD1,TRBJ2-5,TRBV5-1,many,CASRDTDRGETQYF,TGCGCCAGCAGAGATACCGACAGGGGAGAGACCCAGTACTTC
TRBD1,TRBJ2-7,TRBV5-1,many,CASSRRTGTGSYEQYF,TGCGCCAGCAGCCGGAGGACCGGGACAGGCTCCTACGAGCAGTACTTC
-,TRBJ2-2,TRBV4-2,-,CASSHPRMGGPNTGELFF,TGTGCCAGCAGCCATCCTCGGATGGGGGGCCCGAACACCGGGGAGCTGTTTTTT
-,TRBJ2-3,TRBV20-1,-,CSASSEGSDTQYF,TGCAGTGCTAGTTCTGAGGGTTCAGATACGCAGTATTTT
TRBD2,TRBJ2-5,TRBV13,-,CASSLLAGNQETQYF,TGTGCCAGCAGCTTACTAGCGGGGAACCAAGAGACCCAGTACTTC
TRBD1,TRBJ1-2,TRBV20-1,many,CSARDYTGGNYGYTF,TGCAGTGCTAGAGATTACACAGGGGGAAACTATGGCTACACCTTC
TRBD1,TRBJ1-5,TRBV6-1,many,CASSPVFTGGYQPQHF,TGTGCCAGCAGCCCCGTCTTTACAGGGGGCTACCAGCCCCAGCATTTT
-,TRBJ2-1,TRBV11-3,many,CASSLGGGTSYNEQFF,TGTGCCAGCAGCTTAGGTGGCGGGACCTCCTACAATGAGCAGTTCTTC
-,TRBJ2-7,TRBV6-2/TRBV6-3,-,CASSYSIGRSSYEQYF,TGTGCCAGCAGTTACTCGATTGGCAGGAGCTCCTACGAGCAGTACTTC
-,TRBJ1-5,TRBV12-3/TRBV12-4,-,CASSQIGGPNQPQHF,TGTGCCAGCAGCCAAATCGGGGGCCCCAATCAGCCCCAGCATTTT
-,TRBJ1-2,TRBV6-1,-,CASSHWQAPYGYTF,TGTGCCAGCAGTCATTGGCAGGCACCCTATGGCTACACATTC
TRBD2,TRBJ2-2,TRBV6-1,-,CASSELGGSGTGQLFF,TGTGCCAGCAGTGAATTGGGCGGGAGCGGAACCGGCCAGCTGTTTTTT
-,TRBJ2-7,TRBV7-2,many,CASSRGHTYEQYF,TGTGCCAGCAGCCGGGGACACACCTACGAGCAGTACTTC
TRBD1,TRBJ1-2,TRBV27,few,CASSFRGGRKVHYGYTF,TGTGCCAGCAGTTTCAGGGGGGGTAGGAAAGTACACTATGGCTACACCTTC
TRBD1,TRBJ1-1,TRBV7-9,many,CASRPGTGRSTEAFF,TGTGCCAGCAGACCCGGGACAGGGAGATCCACTGAAGCTTTCTTT
-,TRBJ2-7,TRBV7-9,-,CASSGPGHSYEQYF,TGTGCCAGCAGCGGACCGGGACACTCCTACGAGCAGTACTTC
-,TRBJ1-4,TRBV12-3/TRBV12-4,many,CASSLGEKLFF,TGTGCCAGCAGTTTGGGTGAAAAACTGTTTTTT
-,TRBJ2-7,TRBV6-2/TRBV6-3,few,CASSYAGGLTSGYEQYF,TGTGCCAGCAGTTACGCCGGGGGGCTGACTAGTGGTTACGAGCAGTACTTC
-,TRBJ2-3,TRBV5-1,many,CASSLGDMTDTQYF,TGCGCCAGCAGCTTGGGGGATATGACAGATACGCAGTATTTT
-,TRBJ1-5,TRBV20-1,few,CSARDLGIGSLQPQHF,TGCAGTGCTAGAGATCTCGGAATTGGCTCCCTTCAGCCCCAGCATTTT
-,TRBJ2-1,TRBV28,few,CASSLTNRGSDEQFF,TGTGCCAGCAGTTTAACCAACAGAGGGAGCGATGAGCAGTTCTTC
TRBD2,TRBJ2-5,TRBV15,-,CATSIIAGETQYF,TGTGCCACCAGCATAATAGCGGGAGAGACCCAGTACTTC